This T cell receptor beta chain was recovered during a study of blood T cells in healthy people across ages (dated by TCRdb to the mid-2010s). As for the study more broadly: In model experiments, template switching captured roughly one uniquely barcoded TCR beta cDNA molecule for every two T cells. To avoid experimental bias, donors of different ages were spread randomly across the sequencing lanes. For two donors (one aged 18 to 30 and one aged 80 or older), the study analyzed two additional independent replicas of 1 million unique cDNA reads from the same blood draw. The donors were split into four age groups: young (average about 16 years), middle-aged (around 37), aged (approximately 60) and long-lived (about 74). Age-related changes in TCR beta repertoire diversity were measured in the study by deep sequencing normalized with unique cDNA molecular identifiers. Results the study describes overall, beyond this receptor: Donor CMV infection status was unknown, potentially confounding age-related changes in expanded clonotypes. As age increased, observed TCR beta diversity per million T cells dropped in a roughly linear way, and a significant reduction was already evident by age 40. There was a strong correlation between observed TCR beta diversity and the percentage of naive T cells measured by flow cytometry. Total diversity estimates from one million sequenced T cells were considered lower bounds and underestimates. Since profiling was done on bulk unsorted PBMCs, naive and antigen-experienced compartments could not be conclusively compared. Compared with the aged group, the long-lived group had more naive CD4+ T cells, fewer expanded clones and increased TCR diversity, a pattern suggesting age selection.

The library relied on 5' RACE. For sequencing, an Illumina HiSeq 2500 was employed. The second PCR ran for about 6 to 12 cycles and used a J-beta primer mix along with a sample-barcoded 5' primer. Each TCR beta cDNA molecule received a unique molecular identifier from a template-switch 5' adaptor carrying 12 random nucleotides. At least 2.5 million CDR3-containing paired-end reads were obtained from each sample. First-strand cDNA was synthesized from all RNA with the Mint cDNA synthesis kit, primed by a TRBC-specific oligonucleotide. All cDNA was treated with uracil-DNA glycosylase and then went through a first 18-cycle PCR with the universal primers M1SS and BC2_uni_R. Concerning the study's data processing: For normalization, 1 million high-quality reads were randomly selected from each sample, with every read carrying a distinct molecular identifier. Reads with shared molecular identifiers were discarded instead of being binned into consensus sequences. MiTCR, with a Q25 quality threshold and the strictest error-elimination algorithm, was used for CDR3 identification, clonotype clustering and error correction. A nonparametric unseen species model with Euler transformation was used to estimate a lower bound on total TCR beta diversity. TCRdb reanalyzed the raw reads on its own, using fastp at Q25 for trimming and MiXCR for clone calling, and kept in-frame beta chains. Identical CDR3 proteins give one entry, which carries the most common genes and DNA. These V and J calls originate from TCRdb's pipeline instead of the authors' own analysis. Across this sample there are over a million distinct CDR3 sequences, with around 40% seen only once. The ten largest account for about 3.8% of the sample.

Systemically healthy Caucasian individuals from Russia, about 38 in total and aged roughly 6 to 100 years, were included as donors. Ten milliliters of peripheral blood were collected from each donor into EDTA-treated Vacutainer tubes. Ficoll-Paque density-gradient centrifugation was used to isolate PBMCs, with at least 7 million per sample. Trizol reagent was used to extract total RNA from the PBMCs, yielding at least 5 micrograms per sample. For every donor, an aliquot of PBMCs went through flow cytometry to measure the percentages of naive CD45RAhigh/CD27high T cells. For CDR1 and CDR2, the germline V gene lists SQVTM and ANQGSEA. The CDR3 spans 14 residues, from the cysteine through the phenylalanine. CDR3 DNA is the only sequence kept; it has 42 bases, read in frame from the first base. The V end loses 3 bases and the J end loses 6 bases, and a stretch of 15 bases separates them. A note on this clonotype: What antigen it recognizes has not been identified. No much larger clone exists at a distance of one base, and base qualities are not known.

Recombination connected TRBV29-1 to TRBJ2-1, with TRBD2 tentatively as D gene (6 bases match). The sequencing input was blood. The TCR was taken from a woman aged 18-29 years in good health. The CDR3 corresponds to CSVERRGEVNEQFF. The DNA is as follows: TGCAGCGTTGAGAGGCGGGGTGAGGTCAATGAGCAGTTCTTC.